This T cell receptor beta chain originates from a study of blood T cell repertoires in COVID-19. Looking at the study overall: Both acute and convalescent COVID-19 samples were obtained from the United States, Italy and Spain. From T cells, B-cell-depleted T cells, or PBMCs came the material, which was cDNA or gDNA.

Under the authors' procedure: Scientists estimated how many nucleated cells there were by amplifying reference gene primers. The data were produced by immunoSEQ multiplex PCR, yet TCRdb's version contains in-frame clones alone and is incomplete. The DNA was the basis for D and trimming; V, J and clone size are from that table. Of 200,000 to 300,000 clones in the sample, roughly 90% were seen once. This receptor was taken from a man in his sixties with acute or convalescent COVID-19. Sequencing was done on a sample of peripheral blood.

CDR3 nucleotide sequence: TGTGCCAGCACCAGTGGCATTGAGCAGTTCTTC. Translated, it gives CASTSGIEQFF. This chain links TRBV28 with TRBJ2-1; D ambiguous. Germline V gives CDR1 MDHEN, CDR2 SYDVKM. This CDR3 contains 11 residues. Trimming cost V 7 bases and J 9 bases, with 10 bases left between them.